This paragraph reports one T cell receptor beta chain. Its target is unknown. This record comes from a study of regulatory T cells. The PCR used 52 TRBV and 13 TRBJ primers. The assay was immunoSEQ multiplex PCR, and TCRdb's table has in-frame clones only and misses some. The sample lists more than 25,000 clones; approximately 90% were seen once. Notes on the study in general: Hydrophobic residues at CDR3 positions 6 and 7 were enriched in conventional CD4+ T cells of CD3G-deficient patients.

CDR3 length equals 15 residues. Germline loops: CDR1 SGHTA, CDR2 FQGNSA. V was clipped by 1 base and J by 2 bases, with 9 bases between them. This sequence originates from a person aged 18 to 35 with CD3G deficiency. Sequencing was carried out using conventional CD4+ T cells sorted from blood. The chain couples TRBV7-2 to TRBJ2-1, with D hard to call. The CDR3 DNA is TGTGCCAGCAGCTTAGTCAGCCGGGCCTACAATGAGCAGTTCTTC. Amino acids: CASSLVSRAYNEQFF.